These 6 T cell receptor beta chains were all obtained from the same sample, sequenced in a study of shared clonotypes between healthy human individuals. Repertoires were generated with immunoSEQ multiplex PCR, while TCRdb's copy carries only in-frame clones and drops some. In the table there are 2.3 million or so clones, approximately 93% of which are singletons. The specimen was naive CD4+ T cells from PBMCs. The subset denotes: CD45RA+ positively selected. Receptor source: a man younger than 35 in good health. Some clones in this sample may be carry-over from other donors' samples.

The chain combines TRBV5-1 with TRBJ2-3; 8 bases line up with TRBD2. V gave up 4 bases and J gave up 0 bases; unmatched junction bases: 7. The CDR3 has 16 amino acids. Germline V CDR1 and CDR2: SGHRS, YFSETQ. CDR3 amino acids: CASSPGASGSTDTQYF. For the CDR3, the DNA is TGCGCCAGCAGCCCGGGCGCTAGCGGGAGCACAGATACGCAGTATTTT.

This rearrangement joins TRBV28 to TRBJ1-2; no firm D call. The length of the CDR3 is 14 residues. Per germline, CDR1 MDHEN and CDR2 SYDVKM. The V end lost 1 base, the J end lost 2 bases, and 8 bases lay between the germline ends. The CDR3 reads CASSLFGENYGYTF. CDR3 DNA sequence: TGTGCCAGCAGTTTATTTGGGGAGAACTATGGCTACACCTTC.

About this clone itself: This sample also contains other DNA sequences that code for the same CDR3. This chain links TRBV6-5 with TRBJ1-2; 10 bases fit TRBD1. Germline values: CDR1 MNHEY, CDR2 SVGAGI. With V trimmed by 5 bases and J by 6 bases, 3 bases remained unmatched. This CDR3 contains 13 residues. The CDR3 region is CASSRQGAHGYTF. The CDR3 DNA sequence: TGTGCCAGCAGTAGACAGGGGGCTCATGGCTACACCTTC.

This chain links TRBV7-8 with TRBJ2-3; 10 bases line up with TRBD2. This CDR3 comprises 15 residues. Germline CDR1 reads SGHVS; CDR2 reads FQNEAQ. V trimming: 4 bases; J trimming: 4 bases; junction bases outside the gene matches: 5. The CDR3 DNA is TGTGCCAGCAGCTCAGCGGGGGGGCGCGCAGATACGCAGTATTTT. As protein: CASSSAGGRADTQYF.

A word on this clone: Within the sample, other DNA sequences also encode this same CDR3. The chain uses TRBV5-1 and TRBJ1-1; TRBD1 might be the D (5 bases). The germline gives CDR1 SGHRS, CDR2 YFSETQ. CDR3 size: 13 residues. Trimming left V 4 bases short and J 4 bases short, with 11 bases between. CDR3 protein: CASSSGGGTEAFF. The CDR3 region has the DNA TGCGCCAGCAGCAGTGGTGGGGGCACTGAAGCTTTCTTT.

This chain uses TRBV5-1 with TRBJ2-3, with D perhaps matching TRBD2 (6 bases). The CDR3 has 16 amino acids. CDR1 SGHRS and CDR2 YFSETQ come from the germline V gene. Deletions cut 2 bases from V and 1 base from J, with 14 bases between. The CDR3 sequence: CASSFPGAAGTDTQYF. The CDR3 bases are TGCGCCAGCAGCTTCCCGGGAGCCGCAGGCACAGATACGCAGTATTTT.